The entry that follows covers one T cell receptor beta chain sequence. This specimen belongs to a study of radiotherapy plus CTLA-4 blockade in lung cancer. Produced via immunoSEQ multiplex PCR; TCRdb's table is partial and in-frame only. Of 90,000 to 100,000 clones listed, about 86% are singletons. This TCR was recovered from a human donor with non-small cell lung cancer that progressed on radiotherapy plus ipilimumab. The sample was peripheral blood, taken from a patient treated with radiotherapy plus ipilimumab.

The CDR3 loop reads CASSLRPAGANVLTF. CDR3 sequence (DNA): TGTGCCAGCAGCTTAAGGCCAGCTGGGGCCAACGTCCTGACTTTC. J is TRBJ2-6 and V is TRBV7-3; D is ambiguous. Between the trimmed V and J ends, which lost 1 base and 2 bases, there was a span of 6 bases. In germline, CDR1 is SGHTA, CDR2 FQGTGA. The CDR3 runs 15 residues.